These 28 T cell receptor beta chains share one sample of origin, sequenced in a study of T cells expressing NK-cell markers. TCRdb re-analyzed the 5' RACE reads; it lists each CDR3 protein once, without DNA. The sample has about 260,000 distinct CDR3 sequences. Input material: blood T cells: a sorted CD56 or NKG2C T cell subset, CD4+ or CD8+ T cells, or bulk PBMC T cells (not recorded which). The receptor source for this set is a man between 18 and 29 years old in good health.

This sequence joins TRBV12-3 or TRBV12-4 and TRBJ2-3; TCRdb's D call of TRBD1 is untestable without DNA. This CDR3 spans 15 amino acids. The CDR3 here is CASTPPGRGTDTQYF.

The rearrangement uses TRBV18 and TRBJ1-2; there is no DNA to check the TCRdb D call of TRBD1. Germline CDR1 reads KGHSH; CDR2 reads LQKENI. This CDR3 contains 15 residues. Here the CDR3 reads CASSPRGAQDYGYTF.

This chain connects TRBV10-3 to TRBJ2-6. Germline V gene lookup returns CDR1 ENHRY and CDR2 SYGVKD. The CDR3 length is 13 residues. CDR3 region: CATSGSGANVLTF.

The CDR3 sequence is CASSPRHPLAGASYNEQFF. This rearrangement joins TRBV7-8 to TRBJ2-1; TCRdb selects TRBD1, and the lack of DNA leaves this call unchecked. Germline V gene data show CDR1 as SGHVS and CDR2 as FQNEAQ. The CDR3 extends over 19 amino acids.

The rearrangement uses TRBV20-1 and TRBJ2-5. The CDR3 has 14 amino acids. Germline CDR1 is DFQATT and CDR2 is SNEGSKA (reference sequence). CDR3 in amino acids: CSARVQDLTETQYF.

The CDR3 here is CASSPNRDNEQFF. The chain recombines TRBV7-7 with TRBJ2-1; the D call of TRBD1 rests on TCRdb alone, since no DNA is present to check it. CDR1 and CDR2 from the germline V gene are SSHAT and FNYEAQ (reference sequence). The CDR3 sequence is 13 residues long.

The rearrangement links TRBV19 to TRBJ1-1; with no DNA, the TCRdb D assignment of TRBD1 cannot be verified. The CDR3 spans 19 residues. Germline CDR1 reads LNHDA; CDR2 reads SQIVND (reference sequence). CDR3 in amino acids: CASSTPATGLLSMNTEAFF.

This chain joins TRBV19 and TRBJ2-3; TCRdb designates TRBD2, a call that cannot be tested without DNA. The germline V gene encodes CDR1 LNHDA and CDR2 SQIVND (reference sequence). The CDR3 contains 17 residues. This CDR3 is CASSTVPGLGSADTQYF.

The chain links TRBV7-8 to TRBJ1-1; lacking DNA, the TRBD1 call made by TCRdb goes unchecked. The CDR3 is 16 amino acids. In germline, CDR1 is SGHVS, CDR2 FQNEAQ. CDR3 region: CASSLPDRGSYTEAFF.

This chain connects TRBV11-2 to TRBJ2-1; TCRdb reports TRBD2, a call that lacks DNA to check it against. Germline V CDR1 and CDR2: SGHAT, FQNNGV. The length of the CDR3 is 14 residues. The CDR3: CASSLEASGKKQFF.

The chain links TRBV5-5 to TRBJ2-2; the D call from TCRdb, TRBD2, cannot be confirmed without DNA. CDR1 SGHKS and CDR2 YYEKEE come from the germline V gene (reference sequence). The CDR3 has 15 amino acids. The CDR3 protein is CASSYPSGGTGELFF. Supplemented by reference TRBV5-5 and TRBJ2-2, the full variable domain reads DAGVTQSPTHLIKTRGQQVTLRCSPISGHKSVSWYQQVLGQGPQFIFQYYEKEERGRGNFPDRFSARQFPNYSSELNVNALLLGDSALYLCASSYPSGGTGELFFGEGSRLTVL.

This chain links TRBV24-1 with TRBJ1-2; TCRdb designates TRBD1, a call that cannot be tested without DNA. The germline CDR1 and CDR2 sequences are KGHDR and SFDVKD. The CDR3 covers 15 residues. CDR3 protein: CATSDFAGGAGGYTF.

The chain recombines TRBV29-1 with TRBJ1-1. The CDR3 has 14 residues. CDR1 is SQVTM and CDR2 is ANQGSEA in the germline V gene. This CDR3 reads CSAYSGGRRTEAFF. The whole variable domain, filled in from reference TRBV29-1 and TRBJ1-1, reads SAVISQKPSRDICQRGTSLTIQCQVDSQVTMMFWYRQQPGQSLTLIATANQGSEATYESGFVIDKFPISRPNLTFSTLTVSNMSPEDSSIYLCSAYSGGRRTEAFFGQGTRLTVV.

The chain is built from TRBV5-5 and TRBJ2-1; TCRdb's assignment of TRBD2 cannot be checked, as there is no DNA. Germline CDR1 SGHKS, CDR2 YYEKEE (reference sequence). The CDR3 is 15 amino acids. This CDR3 is CASNKVGTSGLEQFF. The entire variable domain, with the rest obtained from reference TRBV5-5 and TRBJ2-1, is as follows: DAGVTQSPTHLIKTRGQQVTLRCSPISGHKSVSWYQQVLGQGPQFIFQYYEKEERGRGNFPDRFSARQFPNYSSELNVNALLLGDSALYLCASNKVGTSGLEQFFGPGTRLTVL.

CDR3 sequence: CASSLVQGYVDYEQYF. The rearrangement links TRBV7-2 to TRBJ2-7; lacking DNA, the TRBD1 call made by TCRdb goes unchecked. The germline V gene encodes CDR1 SGHTA and CDR2 FQGNSA. This CDR3 region has 16 residues.

The CDR3 sequence is CASSLEKEAGGEETQYF. The rearrangement uses TRBV5-1 and TRBJ2-5; as DNA is missing, the TRBD2 call by TCRdb cannot be tested. Looked up from germline, CDR1 is SGHRS and CDR2 is YFSETQ. The CDR3 is made up of 17 amino acids.

V and J are TRBV3-1 and TRBJ2-3; checking the TCRdb D call of TRBD2 is not possible without DNA. The CDR3 spans 15 residues. The germline V gene encodes CDR1 LGHDT and CDR2 YNNKEL (reference sequence). The CDR3 is CASSQREGRVDTQYF.

This chain links TRBV5-5 with TRBJ2-2; TCRdb returns TRBD1, unconfirmable since there is no DNA. The CDR3 is made up of 14 amino acids. CDR1 SGHKS and CDR2 YYEKEE come from the germline V gene (reference sequence). CDR3 in amino acids: CASRTWGGLRELFF.

The chain is built from TRBV29-1 and TRBJ2-2. This CDR3 has 17 residues. The germline V gene has CDR1 SQVTM and CDR2 ANQGSEA. CDR3 sequence: CSVEKEPGQAMTGELFF.

The chain carries TRBV7-8 and TRBJ2-1; absent DNA, TCRdb's TRBD1 call cannot be checked. The CDR3 covers 14 residues. Germline loops: CDR1 SGHVS, CDR2 FQNEAQ. The CDR3 here is CASSLAAGEAEQFF.

The chain employs TRBV10-3 and TRBJ2-1; TCRdb reports TRBD2, a call that lacks DNA to check it against. The CDR3 has 13 amino acids. Germline-derived CDR1 and CDR2 are ENHRY and SYGVKD. The CDR3 sequence: CAIRSGTNNEQFF.

The chain combines TRBV5-1 with TRBJ2-3; TCRdb's assignment of TRBD1 cannot be checked, as there is no DNA. CDR1 SGHRS and CDR2 YFSETQ come from the germline V gene. This CDR3 is built from 14 residues. The CDR3 here is CASSRAEPGDTQYF.

Here the CDR3 reads CASSPTPGQGKIYGYTF. This sequence joins TRBV12-3 or TRBV12-4 and TRBJ1-2; with no DNA, the TCRdb D assignment of TRBD1 cannot be verified. The CDR3 spans 17 residues.

The chain links TRBV7-9 to TRBJ1-1; TCRdb names TRBD1, which stays unverified in the absence of DNA. Germline loops: CDR1 SEHNR, CDR2 FQNEAQ (reference sequence). This CDR3 comprises 16 residues. The CDR3 loop reads CASSHFTGGLNTEAFF. Complete variable domain (other parts from reference TRBV7-9 and TRBJ1-1): DTGVSQNPRHKITKRGQNVTFRCDPISEHNRLYWYRQTLGQGPEFLTYFQNEAQLEKSRLLSDRFSAERPKGSFSTLEIQRTEQGDSAMYLCASSHFTGGLNTEAFFGQGTRLTVV.

The chain couples TRBV15 to TRBJ1-1. This CDR3 comprises 14 residues. Germline CDR1 reads LNHNV; CDR2 reads YYDKDF (reference sequence). CDR3 amino acids: CATSRVRGGTEAFF.

V and J are TRBV29-1 and TRBJ2-1; TCRdb returns TRBD1, unconfirmable since there is no DNA. Germline lookup yields CDR1 SQVTM and CDR2 ANQGSEA. This CDR3 contains 16 residues. The CDR3 reads CSVETGAQGASNEQFF.

CDR3 protein: CASSVRRGSYNEQFF. The V and J genes are TRBV2 and TRBJ2-1. Germline V gene lookup returns CDR1 SNHLY and CDR2 FYNNEI. CDR3 length: 15 residues.

The rearrangement joins TRBV20-1 to TRBJ2-1. Per germline, CDR1 DFQATT and CDR2 SNEGSKA (reference sequence). The CDR3 runs to 16 residues. The CDR3 here is CSARGITSGVYNEQFF.